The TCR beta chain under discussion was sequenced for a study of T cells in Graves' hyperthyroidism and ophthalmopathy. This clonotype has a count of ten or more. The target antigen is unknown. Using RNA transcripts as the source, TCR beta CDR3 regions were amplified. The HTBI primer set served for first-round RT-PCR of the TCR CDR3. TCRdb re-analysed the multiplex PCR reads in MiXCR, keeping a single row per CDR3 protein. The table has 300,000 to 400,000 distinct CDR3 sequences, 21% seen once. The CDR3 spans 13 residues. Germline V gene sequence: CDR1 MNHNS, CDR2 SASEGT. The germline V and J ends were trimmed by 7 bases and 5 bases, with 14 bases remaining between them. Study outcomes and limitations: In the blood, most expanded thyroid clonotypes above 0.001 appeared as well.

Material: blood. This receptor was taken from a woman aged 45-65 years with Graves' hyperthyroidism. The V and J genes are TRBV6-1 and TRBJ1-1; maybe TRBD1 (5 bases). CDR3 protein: CASTFGGWTEAFF. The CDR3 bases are TGTGCCAGCACGTTCGGGGGGTGGACTGAAGCTTTCTTT.